The clone carrying this T cell receptor beta chain was seen only once. Its cognate antigen is unknown. The junction does not match germline at one end; this may be a read error. TCR beta libraries were prepared from cDNA with unique molecular identifiers. MiXCR, applied by TCRdb to the PCR reads, yields one record per CDR3 protein. The data show about 770,000 distinct CDR3 sequences, about half seen once. Germline CDR1 reads LGHDT; CDR2 reads YNNKEL (reference sequence). The CDR3 is 13 amino acids. These data come from a study of post-analysis software for immune sequencing data. Study information: Several disease courses (relapsing-remitting, secondary progressive and progressive-relapsing) of multiple sclerosis were included.

Study-level points and caveats: TRBV5-6, TRBV5-1 and TRBV20-1 belonged to a set of a few TRBV segments that were more frequent in patients than controls. There was significantly lower normalized Chao1 diversity in multiple sclerosis patients than in controls. Batch-matched samples strongly co-clustered by F measure.

Input material: blood. This chain connects TRBV3-1 to TRBJ2-7; D gene ambiguous. The clonotype was recovered from a girl aged 5 to 17 with multiple sclerosis. CDR3 residues: CASRRSTNYVQYF. CDR3 DNA sequence: TGTGCCAGCAGGCGATCTACCAACTACGTGCAGTACTTC.